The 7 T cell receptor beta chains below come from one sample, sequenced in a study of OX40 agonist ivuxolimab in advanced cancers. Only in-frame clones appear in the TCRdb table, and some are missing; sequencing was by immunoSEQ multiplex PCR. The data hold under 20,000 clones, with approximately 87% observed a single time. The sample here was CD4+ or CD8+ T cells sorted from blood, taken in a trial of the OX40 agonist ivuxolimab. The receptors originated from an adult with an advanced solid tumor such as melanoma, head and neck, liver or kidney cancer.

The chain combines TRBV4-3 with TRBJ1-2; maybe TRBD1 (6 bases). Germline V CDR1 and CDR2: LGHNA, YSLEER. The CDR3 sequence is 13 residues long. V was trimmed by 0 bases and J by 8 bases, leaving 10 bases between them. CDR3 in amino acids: CASSQDTGRGYTF. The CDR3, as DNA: TGCGCCAGCAGCCAAGACACAGGGCGAGGCTACACCTTC.

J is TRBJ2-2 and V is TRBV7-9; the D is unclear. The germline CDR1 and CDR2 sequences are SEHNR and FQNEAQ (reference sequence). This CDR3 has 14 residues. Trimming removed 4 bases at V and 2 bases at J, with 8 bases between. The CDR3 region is CASSSGFNTGELFF. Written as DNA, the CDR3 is TGTGCCAGCAGCTCCGGATTTAACACCGGGGAGCTGTTTTTT.

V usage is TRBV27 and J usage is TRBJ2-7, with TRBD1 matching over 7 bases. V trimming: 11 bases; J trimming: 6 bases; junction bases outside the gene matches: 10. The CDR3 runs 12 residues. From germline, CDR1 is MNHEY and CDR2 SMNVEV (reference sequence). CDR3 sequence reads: CAVETGFGEQYF. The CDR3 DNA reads TGTGCCGTCGAGACAGGGTTCGGCGAGCAGTACTTC.

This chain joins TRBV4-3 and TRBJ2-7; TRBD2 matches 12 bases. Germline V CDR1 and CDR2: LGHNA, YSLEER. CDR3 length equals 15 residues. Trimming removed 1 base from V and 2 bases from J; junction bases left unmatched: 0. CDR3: CASSQGLAGAYEQYF. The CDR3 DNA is TGCGCCAGCAGCCAAGGACTAGCGGGAGCCTACGAGCAGTACTTC.

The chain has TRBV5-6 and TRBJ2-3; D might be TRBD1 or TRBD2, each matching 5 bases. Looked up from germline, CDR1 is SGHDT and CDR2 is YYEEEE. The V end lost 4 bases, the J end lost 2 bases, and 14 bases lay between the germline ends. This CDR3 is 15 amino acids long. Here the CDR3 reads CASSVRGPLTDTQYF. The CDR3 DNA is TGTGCCAGCAGCGTTCGGGGCCCTCTCACAGATACGCAGTATTTT.

CDR3 region: CASSATTNEKLFF. The CDR3 DNA reads as TGTGCCAGCAGTGCCACAACTAATGAAAAACTGTTTTTT. The rearrangement joins TRBV27 to TRBJ1-4; D remains ambiguous. V lost 5 bases to trimming and J lost 0 bases, with 4 bases between them. This CDR3 has 13 amino acids. Germline CDR1 MNHEY, CDR2 SMNVEV (reference sequence).

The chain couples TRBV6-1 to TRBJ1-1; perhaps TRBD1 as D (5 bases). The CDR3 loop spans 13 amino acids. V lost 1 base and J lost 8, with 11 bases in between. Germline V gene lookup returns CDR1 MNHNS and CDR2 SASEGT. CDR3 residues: CASSEVGAGEAFF. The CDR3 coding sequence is TGTGCCAGCAGTGAAGTAGGGGCAGGGGAAGCTTTCTTT.